These 29 T cell receptor beta chains share one sample of origin, sequenced in a study of blood T cell repertoires in COVID-19. Measured with immunoSEQ multiplex PCR; TCRdb has only the in-frame clones, and not every one. The sample lists about 180,000 clones, 80% occurring once. Sequencing was carried out using PBMCs or T cells enriched from blood (not recorded which). The receptor set was obtained from a man between 60 and 70 years old who had been exposed to COVID-19.

J is TRBJ2-7 and V is TRBV4-1; no definite D call. V shed 0 bases and J shed 11 bases, with 11 bases lying between them. The germline V gene has CDR1 MGHRA and CDR2 YSYEKL. The CDR3 covers 12 residues. The CDR3 region is CASSQDRSVKYF. The CDR3 DNA is TGCGCCAGCAGCCAAGATCGCAGCGTAAAGTACTTC.

This clone has a single count. The chain combines TRBV7-3 with TRBJ2-3, with D possibly being TRBD2 (6 bases). V lost 0 bases, J lost 9 bases, and 13 bases lay in between. The CDR3 runs to 14 residues. Germline loops: CDR1 SGHTA, CDR2 FQGTGA. The CDR3 loop reads CASSLTPGLRTQYF. CDR3 nucleotides: TGTGCCAGCAGCTTAACTCCCGGACTACGCACGCAGTATTTT.

The chain is built from TRBV6-5 and TRBJ2-2, with D perhaps matching TRBD1 (6 bases). The V end was cut by 4 bases, the J end by 5 bases, with 14 bases between. The CDR3 sequence is 15 residues long. CDR1 and CDR2 from the germline V gene are MNHEY and SVGAGI. The CDR3 sequence: CASSWGHPYTGELFF. The DNA of the CDR3 is TGTGCCAGCAGTTGGGGACATCCTTATACCGGGGAGCTGTTTTTT.

This clone was counted at least ten times. The chain combines TRBV29-1 with TRBJ1-2; weak D call: TRBD1 (5 bases). The V end was cut by 0 bases, the J end by 2 bases, with 13 bases between. Germline values: CDR1 SQVTM, CDR2 ANQGSEA. The CDR3 contains 15 residues. The CDR3 coding sequence is TGCAGCGTTGAAGATGCAGGGAGGAAGAACTATGGCTACACCTTC. Its translation: CSVEDAGRKNYGYTF.

The chain employs TRBV12-5 and TRBJ1-3; D unresolved. This CDR3 spans 13 amino acids. Germline lookup yields CDR1 LGHNT and CDR2 FRNRAP. Trimming removed 3 bases from V and 1 base from J, with 4 bases in between. CDR3 sequence reads: CASGLLSGNTIYF. The CDR3 DNA is TGTGCTAGTGGTTTACTTTCTGGAAACACCATATATTTT.

The chain recombines TRBV9 with TRBJ2-7; 7 bases line up with TRBD1. The length of the CDR3 is 15 residues. CDR1 and CDR2 (germline): SGDLS, YYNGEE. The V segment lost 3 bases and the J segment 6 bases; nucleotides outside the gene matches: 12. This CDR3 is CASSGQTGPSGEQYF. In DNA, the CDR3 is TGTGCCAGCAGCGGACAGACAGGGCCTTCGGGCGAGCAGTACTTC.

This clone was picked up a small number of times. The chain combines TRBV28 with TRBJ2-7, with TRBD2 matching 11 bases. Germline V lookup: CDR1 MDHEN, CDR2 SYDVKM. J gave up 3 bases and V 6 bases, and 7 bases lay outside the gene matches. CDR3 length: 15 amino acids. CDR3: CASRTTSGRIYEQYF. Here the CDR3 DNA reads TGTGCCAGCAGAACCACTAGCGGGAGAATCTACGAGCAGTACTTC.

The chain carries TRBV9 and TRBJ2-5; tentatively, D is TRBD2 (5 bases). The CDR3 covers 15 residues. V lost 4 bases to trimming and J lost 4 bases, with 17 bases between them. In germline, CDR1 is SGDLS, CDR2 YYNGEE. In DNA form, the CDR3 reads TGTGCCAGCAGCCACAGCGGCGGGTTACGAGAGACCCAGTACTTC. Residues: CASSHSGGLRETQYF.

This clone was seen a few times. J is TRBJ1-1 and V is TRBV7-3; tentative D call: TRBD1 (6 bases). The germline gives CDR1 SGHTA, CDR2 FQGTGA. Trimming cost V 2 bases and J 3 bases, with 10 bases left between them. The CDR3 length is 14 residues. As DNA, the CDR3 is TGTGCCAGCAGCTTAGCAGGGGCGGACACTGAAGCTTTCTTT. Amino acids: CASSLAGADTEAFF.

The chain uses TRBV3-1 (or the pseudogene TRBV3-2) and TRBJ2-7; 15 nucleotides line up with TRBD2. The CDR3 length is 16 residues. Germline-derived CDR1 and CDR2 are LGHDT and YNNKEL (reference sequence). The J segment lost 6 bases and the V segment lost 1 base, leaving 4 bases of the junction unmatched. The CDR3 region has the DNA TGTGCCAGCAGCCAAGTCGGACTAGCGGGAGGGGGCGAGCAGTACTTC. It specifies CASSQVGLAGGGEQYF.

The V gene is TRBV23-1, the J gene TRBJ1-1; 11 bases match TRBD1. TRBV23-1 is assigned to the ORF class and has an uncertain function. This CDR3 is built from 18 residues. V was clipped by 8 bases and J by 0 bases; unmatched bases: 14. The CDR3 sequence: CASPTQGQGEPMNTEAFF. The CDR3 DNA follows: TGCGCCAGCCCCACTCAGGGACAGGGGGAACCCATGAACACTGAAGCTTTCTTT.

The genes are TRBV5-1 and TRBJ2-3; 13 nucleotides agree with TRBD2. The CDR3 spans 17 residues. Germline CDR1 and CDR2: SGHRS and YFSETQ. V lost 0 bases to trimming and J lost 3 bases; unmatched junction nucleotides: 4. CDR3 nucleotides: TGCGCCAGCAGCTTGGGACTAGCGGGAGGAGGGACAGATACGCAGTATTTT. Its protein product is CASSLGLAGGGTDTQYF.

The chain carries TRBV11-1 and TRBJ2-7; 11 bases align to TRBD1. J was trimmed by 5 bases and V by 6 bases; bases with no gene match: 6. CDR3 length equals 14 residues. Germline V gives CDR1 SGHAT, CDR2 FQDESV (reference sequence). The chain's CDR3 is CASSQDRGLNEQYF. Written as DNA, the CDR3 is TGTGCCAGCAGTCAGGACAGGGGGCTAAACGAGCAGTACTTC.

The chain employs TRBV12-2 and TRBJ2-5; no DNA check was done on the table's D call, TRBD2. TRBV12-2 has pseudogene status. CDR3 length: 13 residues. The CDR3 region is CASRLGLQETQYF. CDR3 nucleotides: TGTGCAAGTCGCTTAGGACTCCAAGAGACCCAGTACTTC.

This chain joins TRBV5-1 and TRBJ2-7, with TRBD1 matching over 9 bases. The CDR3 is made up of 16 amino acids. Trimming took 0 bases from V and 6 from J; bases not matched to a gene: 10. Germline lookup yields CDR1 SGHRS and CDR2 YFSETQ. CDR3 in amino acids: CASSLVSGTGRSEQYF. The CDR3 nucleotides read TGCGCCAGCAGCTTGGTTTCAGGGACAGGGCGGAGCGAGCAGTACTTC.

This clone came up a few times. The chain recombines TRBV7-9 with TRBJ1-5; maybe TRBD1 (5 bases). Trimming removed 5 bases at V and 5 bases at J, with 13 bases between. Germline assignment: CDR1 SEHNR and CDR2 FQNEAQ (reference sequence). The CDR3 extends over 14 amino acids. CDR3: CASSPPGGDQPQHF. The CDR3 DNA sequence: TGTGCCAGCAGCCCCCCGGGGGGGGATCAGCCCCAGCATTTT.

The chain uses TRBV7-3 and TRBJ2-1, with 7 bases fitting TRBD2. Germline V lookup: CDR1 SGHTA, CDR2 FQGTGA. This CDR3 is 14 amino acids long. V trimming: 2 bases; J trimming: 4 bases; junction bases outside the gene matches: 2. The DNA for the CDR3 is TGTGCCAGCAGCTTAGGCGGGGGATACAATGAGCAGTTCTTC. Translation gives CASSLGGGYNEQFF.

In its sample, this clone was seen a few times. The chain links TRBV6-1 to TRBJ2-1; D perhaps matches TRBD2 (5 bases). Germline values: CDR1 MNHNS, CDR2 SASEGT. The germline V and J ends were trimmed by 4 bases and 0 bases, with 25 bases remaining between them. This CDR3 has 20 residues. This CDR3 is CASSAQGSDLPFSSYNEQFF. DNA for the CDR3: TGTGCCAGCAGTGCACAAGGGAGCGACTTACCTTTTAGCTCCTACAATGAGCAGTTCTTC.

The rearrangement uses TRBV6-4 and TRBJ1-6; perhaps TRBD1 as D (5 bases). From germline, CDR1 is MRHNA and CDR2 SNTAGT. Trimming stripped 2 bases from V and 7 bases from J, with 12 bases between. This CDR3 is 15 amino acids long. CDR3 residues: CASSDTAGNNSPLHF. DNA for the CDR3: TGTGCCAGCAGTGACACGGCAGGGAACAATTCACCCCTCCACTTT.

The V gene is TRBV7-3, the J gene TRBJ2-3, with TRBD1 matching over 7 bases. In germline, CDR1 is SGHTA, CDR2 FQGTGA. The CDR3 runs 15 residues. V shed 5 bases and J 2 bases; nucleotides not matched to a gene: 7. The CDR3 DNA reads TGTGCCAGCAGCCCTTGGGACAGAGACACAGATACGCAGTATTTT. Encoded protein: CASSPWDRDTDTQYF.

This chain links TRBV7-3 with TRBJ2-5; 9 bases map to TRBD1. Germline V gene data show CDR1 as SGHTA and CDR2 as FQGTGA. This CDR3 has 14 amino acids. V gave up 2 bases and J gave up 5 bases; unmatched junction bases: 3. The CDR3, as DNA: TGTGCCAGCAGCTTAGGGGACAGGGCGGAGACCCAGTACTTC. Its translation is CASSLGDRAETQYF.

This sequence joins TRBV24-1 and TRBJ2-7; 7 bases map to TRBD1. Germline V CDR1 and CDR2: KGHDR, SFDVKD. V shed 4 bases, J shed 7 bases, and the junction held 6 bases outside the gene matches. The CDR3 loop spans 13 amino acids. CDR3 sequence reads: CATSDPTGLEQYF. CDR3 in DNA: TGTGCCACCAGTGACCCGACAGGGTTGGAGCAGTACTTC.

A note on this clone: Additional DNA sequences in this sample encode the identical CDR3. The CDR3 loop is CATSRVTGATNEKLFF. As DNA, the CDR3 is TGTGCCACCAGCAGAGTGACAGGGGCAACTAATGAAAAACTGTTTTTT. The rearrangement uses TRBV15 and TRBJ1-4, with 8 bases fitting TRBD1. V lost 1 base, J lost 0 bases, and 1 base stayed unmatched. The CDR3 sequence is 16 residues long. Germline values: CDR1 LNHNV, CDR2 YYDKDF (reference sequence).

The chain has TRBV30 and TRBJ2-7, with 11 nucleotides matching TRBD1. This CDR3 region has 14 residues. Unmatched junction bases numbered 7, after V lost 3 bases and J lost 6 bases. In germline, CDR1 is GTSNPN, CDR2 SVGIG (reference sequence). CDR3 residues: CAWSPPGQGVEQYF. CDR3 nucleotides: TGTGCCTGGAGCCCCCCGGGACAGGGGGTCGAGCAGTACTTC.

The rearrangement links TRBV12-1 to TRBJ2-1; the table's TRBD1 call for D was not verified on the DNA. TRBV12-1 is termed a pseudogene. The CDR3 consists of 15 residues. The CDR3 region has the DNA TGTGCCAGCAGCATCAGACAGGGGGAAAACAATGAGCAGTTCTTC. This codes for CASSIRQGENNEQFF.

The V call is TRBV3-1 (or the pseudogene TRBV3-2), the J call TRBJ2-7; weak D call: TRBD1 (7 bases). Germline CDR1 reads LGHDT; CDR2 reads YNNKEL (reference sequence). V lost 2 bases and J lost 2, with 16 bases in between. The CDR3 has 16 residues. The CDR3 DNA reads as TGTGCCAGCAGCCAACCCTCCAGGGGGGCCCCCTACGAGCAGTACTTC. It translates to CASSQPSRGAPYEQYF.

The chain combines TRBV15 with TRBJ2-3, with 10 bases that match TRBD2. The CDR3 is 18 amino acids. Germline lookup yields CDR1 LNHNV and CDR2 YYDKDF (reference sequence). Trimming at V came to 2 bases and at J to 1 base, leaving 9 bases not matched to a gene. The CDR3 reads CATSRIMPGLAGTDTQYF. The CDR3 bases are TGTGCCACCAGCAGAATAATGCCCGGACTAGCGGGCACAGATACGCAGTATTTT. The whole variable domain, remainder taken from reference TRBV15 and TRBJ2-3, is DAMVIQNPRYQVTQFGKPVTLSCSQTLNHNVMYWYQQKSSQAPKLLFHYYDKDFNNEADTPDNFQSRRPNTSFCFLDIRSPGLGDTAMYLCATSRIMPGLAGTDTQYFGPGTRLTVL.

V gene TRBV4-2 combines with J gene TRBJ1-6, with D perhaps TRBD1 (5 bases). The germline V gene has CDR1 LGHNA and CDR2 YNFKEQ. The CDR3 has 14 residues. V shed 1 base and J shed 10 bases, with 11 bases lying between them. The CDR3 DNA sequence: TGTGCCAGCAGCCAAGCTCGCGGGACGTCACCCCTCCACTTT. Translation: CASSQARGTSPLHF.

A single count supports this clone. This chain connects TRBV7-9 to TRBJ2-1; 13 nucleotides agree with TRBD2. This CDR3 contains 17 residues. The V and J ends lost 1 base and 8 bases, in that order; junction bases with no gene match: 8. Germline-derived CDR1 and CDR2 are SEHNR and FQNEAQ (reference sequence). This CDR3 is CASSLGGLAGVFHEQFF. In DNA, the CDR3 is TGTGCCAGCAGCTTAGGTGGACTAGCGGGAGTATTCCATGAGCAGTTCTTC.